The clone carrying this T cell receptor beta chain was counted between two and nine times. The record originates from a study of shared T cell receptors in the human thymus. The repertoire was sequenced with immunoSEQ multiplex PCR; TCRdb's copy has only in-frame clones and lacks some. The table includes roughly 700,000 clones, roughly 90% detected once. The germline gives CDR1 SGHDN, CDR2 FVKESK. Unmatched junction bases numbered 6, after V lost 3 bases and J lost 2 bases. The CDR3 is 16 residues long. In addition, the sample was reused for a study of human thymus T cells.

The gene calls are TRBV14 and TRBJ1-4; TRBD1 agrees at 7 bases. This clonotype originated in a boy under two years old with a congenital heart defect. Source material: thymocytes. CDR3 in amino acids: CASSQEPRGTNEKLFF. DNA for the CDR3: TGTGCCAGCAGCCAGGAACCCAGGGGGACTAATGAAAAACTGTTTTTT.